What follows describes a single T cell receptor (beta chain). Antigen unknown. The CDR3 contains 16 residues. The V and J ends lost 4 bases and 4 bases, in that order; junction bases with no gene match: 6. CDR1 is MGHRA and CDR2 is YSYEKL in the germline V gene. Universal primer sites and UMIs were introduced during 5'RACE template-switching synthesis of TCR cDNA. TCRdb reprocessed the 5' RACE reads with MiXCR, giving one entry per CDR3 protein. Of a few hundred thousand distinct CDR3 sequences listed, under 14% are singletons. This sample was taken from a study of T cells after yellow fever vaccination. Study conclusions and caveats: The booster saw the reappearance of most primary-vaccination clones (roughly 95% CD4, less than 90% CD8). The CD4 and CD8 compartments had a small share of their clonotypes in common.

The clonotype comes from a man younger than 35 who received the YFV17D yellow fever vaccine. This chain uses TRBV4-1 with TRBJ2-3, with 12 bases matching TRBD2. The sample here was PBMCs, taken on the day of the first yellow fever vaccination. CDR3 region: CASSLRTSGDPDTQYF. The CDR3 region has the DNA TGCGCCAGCAGCCTTAGGACTAGCGGGGATCCAGATACGCAGTATTTT.